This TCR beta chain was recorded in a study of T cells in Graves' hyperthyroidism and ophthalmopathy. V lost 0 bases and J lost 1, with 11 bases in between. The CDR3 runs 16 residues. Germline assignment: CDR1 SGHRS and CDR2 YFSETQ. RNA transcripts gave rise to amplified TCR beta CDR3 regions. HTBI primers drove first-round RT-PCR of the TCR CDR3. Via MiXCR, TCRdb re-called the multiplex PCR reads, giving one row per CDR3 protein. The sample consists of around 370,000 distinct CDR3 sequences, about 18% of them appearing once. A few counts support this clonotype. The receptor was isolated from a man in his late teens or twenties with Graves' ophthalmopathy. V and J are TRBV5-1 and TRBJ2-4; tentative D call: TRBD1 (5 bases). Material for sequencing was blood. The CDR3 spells CASSLDRSAAKNIQYF. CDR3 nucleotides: TGCGCCAGCAGCTTGGACAGGTCGGCGGCCAAAAACATTCAGTACTTC. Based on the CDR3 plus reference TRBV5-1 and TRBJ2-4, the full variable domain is KAGVTQTPRYLIKTRGQQVTLSCSPISGHRSVSWYQQTPGQGLQFLFEYFSETQRNKGNFPGRFSGRQFSNSRSEMNVSTLELGDSALYLCASSLDRSAAKNIQYFGAGTRLSVL.